The 4 T cell receptor beta chains in this list originate from one sample, sequenced in a study of neurological immune-mediated disorders. One entry per CDR3 protein, called by TCRdb with MiXCR from the 5' RACE reads. The sample carries 20,000 to 25,000 distinct CDR3 sequences, around 15% recorded once. Sample: CD8+ T cells from blood. The source is a woman aged 18-29 years with multiple sclerosis.

The chain joins TRBV30 to TRBJ2-3; the D is unclear. The CDR3 loop spans 15 amino acids. Germline lookup yields CDR1 GTSNPN and CDR2 SVGIG (reference sequence). Trimming stripped 0 bases from V and 1 base from J, with 11 bases between. The CDR3 DNA sequence: TGTGCCTGGAGTGTGGCGGCAGCCCGCACAGATACGCAGTATTTT. Translating it yields CAWSVAAARTDTQYF.

The table lists this clonotype with many counts. This chain uses TRBV3-1 with TRBJ2-1; D not resolved. The CDR3 spans 14 residues. From germline, CDR1 is LGHDT and CDR2 YNNKEL (reference sequence). Deletions cut 0 bases from V and 6 bases from J, with 9 bases between. The CDR3 sequence: CASSQDLRVNEQFF. The CDR3, as DNA: TGTGCCAGCAGCCAAGATCTTAGGGTCAATGAGCAGTTCTTC.

Ten or more counts support this clonotype. The chain employs TRBV10-2 and TRBJ2-7, with TRBD1 identical over 7 bases. From germline, CDR1 is WSHSY and CDR2 SAAADI. The V segment lost 8 bases and the J segment 0 bases; nucleotides outside the gene matches: 4. This CDR3 spans 13 amino acids. The CDR3 here is CASGQASSYEQYF. The CDR3 DNA is TGCGCCAGCGGACAGGCGAGCTCCTACGAGCAGTACTTC.

This clonotype was counted at least ten times. The CDR3 nucleotides read TGCAGCGTTGAATGGGACGGCCCTAGCACAGATACGCAGTATTTT. Translated, it gives CSVEWDGPSTDTQYF. The chain combines TRBV29-1 with TRBJ2-3; D tentatively fits TRBD1 or TRBD2 (5 bases each). Germline CDR1 is SQVTM and CDR2 is ANQGSEA. There are 15 residues in the CDR3. The V gene lost 2 bases and the J gene lost 0 bases, with 12 bases spanning the gap.